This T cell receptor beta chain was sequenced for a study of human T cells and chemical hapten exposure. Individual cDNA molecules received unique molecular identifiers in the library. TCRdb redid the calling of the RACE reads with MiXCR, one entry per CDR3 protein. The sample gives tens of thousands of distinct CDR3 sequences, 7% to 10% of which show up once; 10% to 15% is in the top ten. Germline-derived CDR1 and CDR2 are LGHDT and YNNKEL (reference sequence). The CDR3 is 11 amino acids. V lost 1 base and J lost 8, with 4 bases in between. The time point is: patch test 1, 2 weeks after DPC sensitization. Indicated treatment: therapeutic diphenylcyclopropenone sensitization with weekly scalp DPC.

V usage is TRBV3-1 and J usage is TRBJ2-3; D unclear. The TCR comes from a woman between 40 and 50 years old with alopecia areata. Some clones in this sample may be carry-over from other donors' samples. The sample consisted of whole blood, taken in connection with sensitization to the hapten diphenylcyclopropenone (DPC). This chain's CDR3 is CASSQGITQYF. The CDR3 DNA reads TGTGCCAGCAGCCAAGGTATTACGCAGTATTTT.